This TCR beta chain appears in the sequencing data of a study of blood T cell repertoires in COVID-19. Background on the study: Samples representing acute and convalescent COVID-19 were sourced from the United States, Italy and Spain.

The CDR3 loop spans 16 amino acids. V dropped 5 bases and J dropped 4 bases, with 21 bases sitting between them. The germline CDR1 and CDR2 sequences are KGHSH and LQKENI. Assay: immunoSEQ multiplex PCR; the TCRdb copy retains only in-frame clones and omits some. The data hold about 100,000 clones, with about 78% observed a single time. This receptor was identified in a man aged 50-59 years who had recovered from COVID-19. Sequencing input: peripheral blood. This chain connects TRBV18 to TRBJ2-7; no clear D. The CDR3 sequence is CASSRVGTGPRYEQYF. The CDR3 DNA sequence: TGTGCCAGCTCAAGAGTAGGAACGGGTCCCCGATACGAGCAGTACTTC.